These T cell receptor beta chains were read from a single sample in a study of Ad26.COV2.S vaccination and SARS-CoV-2 variants. Sequencing used immunoSEQ multiplex PCR; TCRdb keeps in-frame clones, though not all of them. Among 500,000 or so clones listed, 75% to 90% were seen once. Sequencing was performed on peripheral blood, taken in a trial of Ad26.COV2.S vaccine versus placebo. These TCRs come from a person between 18 and 65 years old who received the Ad26.COV2.S COVID-19 vaccine or a placebo. The CDR3 runs from the conserved cysteine through the conserved F or W. Each record gives: J gene, D gene, clone size, V gene, CDR3 protein, CDR3 DNA. The D gene is left open where the match is weak. The size field is filled for only some rows; it gives once, few, many or a size class.

J gene: TRBJ1-2; D gene: -; clone size: -; V gene: TRBV5-6; CDR3 protein: CASSLTPRAYGYTF; CDR3 DNA: TGTGCCAGCAGCTTGACTCCCAGGGCCTATGGCTACACCTTC
J gene: TRBJ2-2; D gene: -; clone size: -; V gene: TRBV5-1; CDR3 protein: CASSLVYGRPGELFF; CDR3 DNA: TGCGCCAGCAGCTTGGTTTATGGGAGACCGGGGGAGCTGTTTTTT
J gene: TRBJ2-5; D gene: -; clone size: -; V gene: TRBV9; CDR3 protein: CASSVGSNQQETQYF; CDR3 DNA: TGTGCCAGCAGCGTAGGCTCAAACCAGCAAGAGACCCAGTACTTC
J gene: TRBJ1-2; D gene: -; clone size: -; V gene: TRBV19; CDR3 protein: CASSIPGGDGIYGYTF; CDR3 DNA: TGTGCCAGTAGTATCCCGGGCGGGGACGGGATCTATGGCTACACCTTC
J gene: TRBJ1-6; D gene: -; clone size: -; V gene: TRBV28; CDR3 protein: CASENGVGYSPLHF; CDR3 DNA: TGTGCCAGCGAAAATGGGGTTGGGTATTCACCCCTCCACTTT
J gene: TRBJ2-1; D gene: TRBD2; clone size: -; V gene: TRBV7-3; CDR3 protein: CASSELAGADNEQFF; CDR3 DNA: TGTGCCAGCAGCGAACTAGCGGGAGCTGACAATGAGCAGTTCTTC
J gene: TRBJ1-5; D gene: -; clone size: -; V gene: TRBV12-3/TRBV12-4; CDR3 protein: CASSWNSGQPQHF; CDR3 DNA: TGTGCCAGCAGTTGGAATTCAGGCCAGCCCCAGCATTTT
J gene: TRBJ2-7; D gene: -; clone size: few; V gene: TRBV27; CDR3 protein: CASSLGYSREQYF; CDR3 DNA: TGTGCCAGCAGTTTGGGTTATTCGCGCGAGCAGTACTTC
J gene: TRBJ1-3; D gene: -; clone size: -; V gene: TRBV25-1; CDR3 protein: CASSFQGEGTGNTIYF; CDR3 DNA: TGTGCCAGCAGTTTCCAAGGGGAAGGGACTGGAAACACCATATATTTT
J gene: TRBJ2-1; D gene: TRBD2; clone size: -; V gene: TRBV19; CDR3 protein: CASSILSGANEQFF; CDR3 DNA: TGTGCCAGTAGTATCCTGAGCGGGGCCAATGAGCAGTTCTTC
J gene: TRBJ1-1; D gene: -; clone size: once; V gene: TRBV5-4; CDR3 protein: CASGDGIGAFF; CDR3 DNA: TGTGCCAGCGGAGATGGCATCGGGGCTTTCTTT
J gene: TRBJ1-5; D gene: -; clone size: -; V gene: TRBV4-3; CDR3 protein: CASSQDKQGHQPQHF; CDR3 DNA: TGCGCCAGCAGCCAAGATAAACAGGGCCATCAGCCCCAGCATTTT
J gene: TRBJ1-4; D gene: TRBD1; clone size: -; V gene: TRBV5-1; CDR3 protein: CASSSRGADEKLFF; CDR3 DNA: TGCGCCAGCAGCTCCAGGGGGGCGGATGAAAAACTGTTTTTT
J gene: TRBJ1-6; D gene: -; clone size: -; V gene: TRBV6-2/TRBV6-3; CDR3 protein: CASSYGGASSPLHF; CDR3 DNA: TGTGCCAGCAGTTACGGAGGGGCGAGCTCACCCCTCCACTTT
J gene: TRBJ1-2; D gene: -; clone size: -; V gene: TRBV27; CDR3 protein: CASSLTFLNYGYTF; CDR3 DNA: TGTGCCAGCAGTCTCACATTTCTTAACTATGGCTACACCTTC
J gene: TRBJ2-7; D gene: -; clone size: -; V gene: TRBV19; CDR3 protein: CASSITGITGEQYF; CDR3 DNA: TGTGCCAGTAGTATCACCGGGATAACGGGCGAGCAGTACTTC
J gene: TRBJ1-6; D gene: TRBD1; clone size: -; V gene: TRBV28; CDR3 protein: CASSPGTGVQSYNSPLHF; CDR3 DNA: TGTGCCAGCAGTCCCGGGACAGGGGTACAGTCCTATAATTCACCCCTCCACTTT
J gene: TRBJ1-1; D gene: -; clone size: -; V gene: TRBV19; CDR3 protein: CASSTGRQGNTEAFF; CDR3 DNA: TGTGCCAGTAGTACCGGTCGGCAGGGGAACACTGAAGCTTTCTTT
J gene: TRBJ2-7; D gene: -; clone size: -; V gene: TRBV11-1; CDR3 protein: CASSLAPAGSYEQYF; CDR3 DNA: TGTGCCAGCAGCTTAGCTCCCGCGGGCTCCTACGAGCAGTACTTC
J gene: TRBJ2-1; D gene: TRBD2; clone size: -; V gene: TRBV4-1; CDR3 protein: CASSLKRREGGNEQFF; CDR3 DNA: TGCGCCAGCAGCCTCAAGAGGAGGGAGGGCGGCAATGAGCAGTTCTTC